Each of the 11 T cell receptor beta chains below was sequenced from the same sample in a study of blood T cell repertoires in COVID-19. The protocol was immunoSEQ multiplex PCR, while the TCRdb copy is restricted to in-frame clones and leaves out a portion. This table holds about 500,000 clones, around 87% found once. Sequenced input: PBMCs or T cells enriched from blood (not recorded which). The origin of the receptors is a woman aged 18-30 years who had recovered from COVID-19.

This chain uses TRBV5-1 with TRBJ2-3, with D possibly TRBD2 on 6 matching bases. From germline, CDR1 is SGHRS and CDR2 YFSETQ. V lost 6 bases to trimming and J lost 6 bases, with 17 bases between them. The CDR3 runs to 14 residues. The CDR3 region has the DNA TGCGCCAGCACTCAGACTAGGGGTGGGGATACGCAGTATTTT. Its translation is CASTQTRGGDTQYF. The entire variable domain, with the rest obtained from reference TRBV5-1 and TRBJ2-3, is as follows: KAGVTQTPRYLIKTRGQQVTLSCSPISGHRSVSWYQQTPGQGLQFLFEYFSETQRNKGNFPGRFSGRQFSNSRSEMNVSTLELGDSALYLCASTQTRGGDTQYFGPGTRLTVL.

This clone turned up a few times. The same CDR3 is also encoded by other DNA sequences in this sample. The chain uses TRBV19 and TRBJ1-2; 11 bases match TRBD1. Germline-derived CDR1 and CDR2 are LNHDA and SQIVND (reference sequence). The CDR3 length is 15 residues. Trimming cost V 5 bases and J 2 bases; bases outside gene matches: 4. The CDR3 loop reads CASSPGQGANYGYTF. DNA of the CDR3: TGTGCCAGTAGTCCCGGACAGGGGGCCAACTATGGCTACACCTTC.

This sequence joins TRBV5-8 and TRBJ2-3; 8 bases are a match to TRBD2. Unmatched junction bases numbered 7, after V lost 2 bases and J lost 2 bases. This CDR3 comprises 16 residues. Germline V gives CDR1 SGHTS, CDR2 YDEGEE. CDR3 sequence reads: CASSLGRGDFTDTQYF. CDR3 DNA: TGTGCCAGCAGCTTAGGGCGGGGGGACTTCACAGATACGCAGTATTTT.

This sequence joins TRBV5-1 and TRBJ2-3, with TRBD1 as a possible D gene (7 bases). The V gene lost 0 bases and the J gene lost 10 bases, with 15 bases spanning the gap. CDR3 length: 14 residues. Germline assignment: CDR1 SGHRS and CDR2 YFSETQ. Here the CDR3 reads CASSLESGDSPQYF. For the CDR3, the DNA is TGCGCCAGCAGCTTGGAATCGGGGGACAGCCCGCAGTATTTT.

This clone appeared a single time. The chain recombines TRBV6-5 with TRBJ1-5; the D gene is possibly TRBD1 (5 bases). Germline V gene lookup returns CDR1 MNHEY and CDR2 SVGAGI. The CDR3 has 14 amino acids. Trimming pared 7 bases from V and 4 bases from J, leaving 14 bases between. CDR3 coding DNA: TGTGCCAGCATGAGAGGGGAGGGGAATCAGCCCCAGCATTTT. Translating gives CASMRGEGNQPQHF.

This sequence joins TRBV30 and TRBJ1-1; 9 bases agree with TRBD1. Germline V CDR1 and CDR2: GTSNPN, SVGIG (reference sequence). The CDR3 has 15 amino acids. V was pared by 4 bases and J by 5 bases, with 11 bases of the junction left unmatched. The CDR3 loop reads CAWTKTGGAETEAFF. CDR3 nucleotides: TGTGCCTGGACGAAAACAGGGGGCGCAGAGACTGAAGCTTTCTTT.

This clone came up once. This rearrangement joins TRBV7-9 to TRBJ1-2; 8 positions match TRBD1. From germline, CDR1 is SEHNR and CDR2 FQNEAQ (reference sequence). After removal of 5 bases from V and 8 bases from J, the junction contained 16 bases not matched to a gene. The CDR3 has 16 residues. The CDR3 DNA reads TGTGCCAGCAGCCGACCCCTGACAGGGGTGAAAGAAGGCTACACCTTC. Protein: CASSRPLTGVKEGYTF.

This chain joins TRBV27 and TRBJ1-4, with 7 bases lining up with TRBD1. Germline V gene data show CDR1 as MNHEY and CDR2 as SMNVEV (reference sequence). Germline trimming cut 10 bases from V and 2 bases from J; bases unmatched to any gene: 4. This CDR3 has 13 residues. CDR3 protein: CATRQGTNEKLFF. DNA for the CDR3: TGTGCCACCCGACAGGGTACTAATGAAAAACTGTTTTTT.

V and J are TRBV6-8 and TRBJ2-7; 8 bases align to TRBD1. The CDR3 spans 14 residues. The V gene end was trimmed by 0 bases and the J gene end by 9 bases; junction bases not matched to a gene: 7. Germline loops: CDR1 MNHGY, CDR2 SAAAGT. The CDR3 nucleotides are TGTGCCAGCAGTTACTCGCCGACAGGGGCTCGGCAGTACTTC. It yields the protein CASSYSPTGARQYF.

The chain employs TRBV18 and TRBJ1-1; D gene unclear. The CDR3 length is 12 residues. The germline V gene has CDR1 KGHSH and CDR2 LQKENI. Trimming removed 4 bases at V and 4 bases at J, with 7 bases between. As DNA, the CDR3 is TGTGCCAGCTCACAGATCGGCACTGAAGCTTTCTTT. As protein: CASSQIGTEAFF.

V usage is TRBV10-2 and J usage is TRBJ1-6; D is undetermined. CDR3 length: 13 residues. The germline V and J ends were trimmed by 4 bases and 11 bases, with 12 bases remaining between them. Looked up from germline, CDR1 is WSHSY and CDR2 is SAAADI. In DNA, the CDR3 is TGCGCCAGCAGTGGCCAGGCCAACGCACCCCTCCACTTT. Its translation: CASSGQANAPLHF.